These T cell receptor beta chains were read from a single sample in a study of identical twins. TCRdb recomputed calls from the 5' RACE reads with MiXCR, one row per CDR3 protein. The table records around 1.7 million distinct CDR3 sequences, around a third of them present only once. Sequenced material: cord blood. Every receptor here comes from a newborn girl in good health. The CDR3 runs from the conserved cysteine through the conserved F or W. A D gene is named only where the DNA matches it firmly. A clone size is listed for some rows: how often the clone was seen (once, few, many), or a class if it is expanded.

V	J	D	size	CDR3	DNA
TRBV12-3/TRBV12-4	TRBJ1-4	TRBD1	few	CASSDRGGKLFF	TGTGCCAGCAGTGACAGGGGCGGCAAACTGTTTTTT
TRBV6-6	TRBJ1-2	.	few	CASRHSGDYGYTF	TGTGCCAGCAGACACAGTGGGGACTATGGCTACACCTTC
TRBV12-3/TRBV12-4	TRBJ2-3	TRBD2	few	CASSGGVVLADSTDTQYF	TGTGCCAGCAGTGGGGGGGTAGTACTAGCGGATAGCACAGATACGCAGTATTTT
TRBV27	TRBJ1-1	TRBD1	.	CASNLGQGRMNTEAFF	TGTGCCAGCAACCTCGGACAGGGCAGAATGAACACTGAAGCTTTCTTT
TRBV28	TRBJ1-5	.	few	CASSWQGPNQPQHF	TGTGCCAGCAGTTGGCAGGGGCCAAATCAGCCCCAGCATTTT
TRBV6-2/TRBV6-3	TRBJ2-3	TRBD2	few	CASRTSSGPQYF	TGTGCCAGCAGGACCTCTAGCGGGCCTCAGTATTTT
TRBV28	TRBJ1-2	TRBD1	.	CASSFESGGYGYTF	TGTGCCAGCAGTTTCGAATCAGGGGGCTATGGCTACACCTTC
TRBV2	TRBJ1-1	.	few	CASIRRENTEAFF	TGTGCCAGCATACGCAGGGAGAACACTGAAGCTTTCTTT
TRBV4-2	TRBJ2-7	.	few	CASSQDWQGGYEQYF	TGTGCCAGCAGCCAAGACTGGCAGGGGGGATACGAGCAGTACTTC
TRBV5-6	TRBJ1-2	TRBD1	few	CASSLKDRPFGYTF	TGTGCCAGCAGCTTAAAGGACAGGCCTTTTGGCTACACCTTC
TRBV24-1	TRBJ2-5	TRBD2	.	CATSDYRGLAGVRGSETQYF	TGTGCCACCAGTGATTATCGGGGACTAGCGGGAGTAAGGGGTAGCGAGACCCAGTACTTC
TRBV20-1	TRBJ2-1	.	.	CSAREESYNEQFF	TGCAGTGCTAGGGAGGAGAGCTACAATGAGCAGTTCTTC
TRBV5-1	TRBJ1-2	TRBD1	few	CASSLEQGDGYTF	TGCGCCAGCAGCTTGGAACAGGGGGACGGCTACACCTTC
TRBV6-4	TRBJ2-3	TRBD2	few	CASSRDYTDTQYF	TGTGCCAGCAGTAGGGACTACACAGATACGCAGTATTTT
TRBV20-1	TRBJ2-3	TRBD1	few	CSAGTGGSDTQYF	TGCAGTGCTGGGACAGGGGGCTCGGATACGCAGTATTTT
TRBV28	TRBJ1-2	TRBD1	.	CASSPGGRGYGYTF	TGTGCCAGCAGTCCAGGGGGCAGGGGCTATGGCTACACCTTC
TRBV18	TRBJ2-2	.	many	CASSPQGTGELFF	TGTGCCAGCTCACCACAGGGCACCGGGGAGCTGTTTTTT
TRBV4-1	TRBJ2-3	.	.	CASSPLGRPSTDTQYF	TGCGCCAGCAGCCCCCTGGGACGCCCAAGCACAGATACGCAGTATTTT
TRBV29-1	TRBJ2-7	TRBD2	once	CSVVRGGQYNEQYF	TGCAGCGTTGTGCGGGGGGGGCAATACAATGAGCAGTACTTC
TRBV6-6	TRBJ1-4	.	few	CASSPDTLNEKLFF	TGTGCCAGCAGTCCCGACACCCTTAATGAAAAACTGTTTTTT
TRBV12-3/TRBV12-4	TRBJ2-1	.	few	CASSFSGLTYNEQFF	TGTGCCAGCAGTTTCTCGGGACTCACCTACAATGAGCAGTTCTTC
TRBV20-1	TRBJ2-3	TRBD2	.	CSARRLAGGRDTQYF	TGCAGTGCCCGTCGACTAGCGGGGGGGCGTGATACGCAGTATTTT
TRBV24-1	TRBJ2-3	TRBD1	few	CATGPGQGTTDTQYF	TGTGCCACCGGCCCGGGACAGGGTACCACAGATACGCAGTATTTT
TRBV28	TRBJ2-3	.	few	CASSSPDTDTQYF	TGTGCCAGCAGTTCCCCCGACACAGATACGCAGTATTTT
TRBV20-1	TRBJ2-1	.	.	CSAREGGATYNEQFF	TGCAGTGCTAGAGAGGGGGGAGCTACATACAATGAGCAGTTCTTC
TRBV25-1	TRBJ2-3	.	many	CASSGRGTDTQYF	TGTGCCAGCAGTGGCAGGGGCACAGATACGCAGTATTTT
TRBV20-1	TRBJ1-6	TRBD1	.	CSAPGQGASPLHF	TGCAGTGCCCCGGGACAGGGGGCTTCACCCCTCCACTTT
TRBV20-1	TRBJ1-5	TRBD1	.	CSARGAGQGINQPQHF	TGCAGTGCTAGAGGAGCGGGACAGGGGATTAATCAGCCCCAGCATTTT
TRBV28	TRBJ1-4	.	.	CASSSRWGRGEEKLFF	TGTGCCAGCAGTTCCCGATGGGGCAGGGGTGAAGAAAAACTGTTTTTT
TRBV21-1	TRBJ2-7	.	.	CASSKEEGSSYGQYF	TGTGCCAGCAGCAAAGAAGAGGGGTCTTCCTACGGGCAGTACTTC
TRBV3-1	TRBJ2-7	.	many	CASTSRGGYEQYF	TGTGCCAGCACCTCCCGAGGCGGTTACGAGCAGTACTTC
TRBV5-1	TRBJ2-1	.	few	CASSLIGTVSREQFF	TGCGCCAGCAGCTTGATCGGGACGGTATCTCGCGAGCAGTTCTTC
TRBV27	TRBJ1-6	.	.	CASSLYTGNSPLHF	TGTGCCAGCAGTTTATACACAGGGAACTCACCCCTCCACTTT
TRBV21-1	TRBJ1-5	.	.	CASSKGTGDSNQPQHF	TGTGCCAGCAGCAAAGGCACCGGCGATAGCAATCAGCCCCAGCATTTT
TRBV6-6	TRBJ1-3	.	.	CASSYGGRENTIYF	TGTGCCAGCAGTTACGGGGGCCGCGAAAACACCATATATTTT
TRBV9	TRBJ2-1	TRBD1	.	CASSLGTGGNNEQFF	TGTGCCAGCAGCCTCGGGACAGGGGGCAACAATGAGCAGTTCTTC
TRBV3-1	TRBJ2-7	.	.	CASSPNAQGRSYEQYF	TGTGCCAGCAGCCCAAACGCACAGGGAAGGTCCTACGAGCAGTACTTC
TRBV2	TRBJ1-2	.	once	CASRGYRAGVGYTF	TGTGCCAGCAGGGGGTACAGGGCAGGGGTCGGCTACACCTTC
TRBV4-1	TRBJ2-5	.	few	CASTLDAWRTQETQYF	TGCGCCAGCACCCTTGACGCTTGGCGGACACAAGAGACCCAGTACTTC
TRBV20-1	TRBJ1-5	.	.	CSAPDPGSNQPQHF	TGCAGTGCCCCGGACCCGGGTAGCAATCAGCCCCAGCATTTT
TRBV6-2/TRBV6-3	TRBJ2-5	TRBD2	.	CASSYSGTSGGKQYF	TGTGCCAGCAGTTACTCCGGGACTAGCGGGGGGAAGCAGTACTTC
TRBV5-1	TRBJ2-2	.	.	CASSLRTVNTGELFF	TGCGCCAGCAGCTTAAGGACAGTGAACACCGGGGAGCTGTTTTTT
TRBV20-1	TRBJ1-1	TRBD1	.	CSARVGTGYHEAFF	TGCAGTGCTAGAGTTGGGACAGGGTATCATGAAGCTTTCTTT
TRBV6-6	TRBJ2-5	TRBD2	.	CASSYTRTSGGRETQYF	TGTGCCAGCAGTTACACTAGGACTAGCGGGGGAAGAGAGACCCAGTACTTC
TRBV3-1	TRBJ2-7	TRBD2	many	CASSHGTTYEQYF	TGTGCCAGCAGCCACGGGACTACCTACGAGCAGTACTTC
TRBV6-1	TRBJ2-1	TRBD2	.	CASLADSYNEQFF	TGTGCCAGCCTAGCGGACTCCTACAATGAGCAGTTCTTC
TRBV15	TRBJ2-5	.	.	CATSRRTVHQETQYF	TGTGCCACCAGCAGACGGACCGTGCACCAAGAGACCCAGTACTTC
TRBV5-1	TRBJ2-5	.	few	CASSGNSGERETQYF	TGCGCCAGCAGCGGAAATAGTGGAGAGAGAGAGACCCAGTACTTC
TRBV2	TRBJ2-7	TRBD2	.	CASSELLAGRYEQYF	TGTGCCAGCAGTGAACTACTAGCGGGGAGGTACGAGCAGTACTTC
TRBV20-1	TRBJ2-1	.	.	CSARDRLQGKFF	TGCAGTGCTAGAGATCGTCTCCAGGGGAAGTTCTTC
TRBV27	TRBJ2-7	.	few	CASKKQGRNEQYF	TGTGCCAGCAAAAAACAGGGAAGGAACGAGCAGTACTTC
TRBV5-1	TRBJ1-1	.	.	CASSLVQALNTEAFF	TGCGCCAGCAGCTTGGTTCAGGCTCTGAACACTGAAGCTTTCTTT
TRBV6-1	TRBJ2-7	.	.	CASSGSWGSYEQYF	TGTGCCAGCAGTGGTAGCTGGGGCTCCTACGAGCAGTACTTC
TRBV7-2	TRBJ2-3	TRBD2	few	CASSSPIAGGGLADTQYF	TGTGCCAGCAGCTCTCCGATAGCGGGAGGTGGGTTGGCAGATACGCAGTATTTT
TRBV10-2	TRBJ2-7	.	.	CASSERSRGLEEQYF	TGCGCCAGCAGTGAGAGGTCTCGGGGGCTGGAGGAGCAGTACTTC
TRBV6-1	TRBJ1-2	TRBD1	few	CASSAYRGQDGYTF	TGTGCCAGCAGTGCTTACAGGGGGCAAGATGGCTACACCTTC